Each of the 21 T cell receptor beta chains below was sequenced from the same sample in a study of blood T cells in healthy people across ages. Together with a sample-barcoded 5' primer, a J-beta primer mix was included in a second PCR lasting 7 to 11 cycles. TCRdb re-analysed the 5' RACE reads in MiXCR, keeping a single row per CDR3 protein. The sample lists roughly 640,000 distinct CDR3 sequences; approximately 30% were seen once. Sequencing was done on a sample of blood. These receptors were taken from an elderly woman in good health.

This clonotype was picked up many times. J is TRBJ1-2 and V is TRBV20-1; the D gene is possibly TRBD1 (5 bases). Germline CDR1 reads DFQATT; CDR2 reads SNEGSKA (reference sequence). The V gene lost 0 bases and the J gene lost 6 bases, with 8 bases spanning the gap. This CDR3 contains 12 residues. CDR3 sequence (DNA): TGCAGTGCTAGAGAGGGCAGGGATGGCTACACCTTC. Translation gives CSAREGRDGYTF.

The chain couples TRBV30 to TRBJ1-3, with no clear D. The germline V gene encodes CDR1 GTSNPN and CDR2 SVGIG (reference sequence). V shed 5 bases and J shed 0 bases, with 8 bases lying between them. This CDR3 contains 13 residues. CDR3 coding DNA: TGTGCCTGGGGCCCTATCTCTGGAAACACCATATATTTT. Residues: CAWGPISGNTIYF.

This chain connects TRBV29-1 to TRBJ2-1, with a weak D call TRBD2 (6 bases). Trimming cost V 1 base and J 7 bases, with 17 bases left between them. Germline values: CDR1 SQVTM, CDR2 ANQGSEA. This CDR3 has 15 amino acids. CDR3 sequence: CSVEGASEGGNEQFF. The DNA for the CDR3 is TGCAGCGTTGAAGGGGCATCGGAGGGAGGAAATGAGCAGTTCTTC.

This clonotype was counted many times. This rearrangement joins TRBV7-3 to TRBJ1-1, with unresolved D. The CDR3 runs to 15 residues. Trimming stripped 5 bases from V and 7 bases from J, with 20 bases between. Germline V lookup: CDR1 SGHTA, CDR2 FQGTGA. The CDR3 DNA follows: TGTGCCAGCAGCGCCAGCGGTTGGGTAAAGGGTGAAGCTTTCTTT. Translating it yields CASSASGWVKGEAFF.

In this sample, this clonotype turned up once. A read error may be the cause here, since a much bigger clone is one base away. The rearrangement joins TRBV2 to TRBJ2-5, with D perhaps being TRBD1 or TRBD2 (5 bases each). The CDR3 has 13 amino acids. Trimming stripped 0 bases from V and 11 bases from J, with 13 bases between. Germline V gene data show CDR1 as SNHLY and CDR2 as FYNNEI. The CDR3 sequence: CASSEAVSEGQYF. The CDR3 bases are TGTGCCAGCAGTGAAGCGGTGAGCGAGGGGCAGTACTTC.

In its sample, this clonotype was seen many times. The chain employs TRBV5-1 and TRBJ1-1; TRBD1 is a possible D gene (6 bases). Germline V CDR1 and CDR2: SGHRS, YFSETQ. V gave up 3 bases and J gave up 8 bases, with 14 bases separating them. The CDR3 has 13 amino acids. The CDR3 sequence: CASSYRTTGEAFF. In DNA, the CDR3 is TGCGCCAGCAGCTATCGGACCACAGGGGAAGCTTTCTTT. Full variable domain (missing parts from reference TRBV5-1 and TRBJ1-1): KAGVTQTPRYLIKTRGQQVTLSCSPISGHRSVSWYQQTPGQGLQFLFEYFSETQRNKGNFPGRFSGRQFSNSRSEMNVSTLELGDSALYLCASSYRTTGEAFFGQGTRLTVV.

J is TRBJ2-7 and V is TRBV12-3 or TRBV12-4; TRBD2 is a possible D gene (6 bases). The CDR3 spans 14 residues. Trimming shortened V by 6 bases and J by 1 base, and 13 bases separated the two germline ends. Written as DNA, the CDR3 is TGTGCCAGCAGGTGGGACTTATTTTCCTACGAGCAGTACTTC. Its translation is CASRWDLFSYEQYF.

The V call is TRBV20-1, the J call TRBJ1-1; 8 nucleotides match TRBD1. The CDR3 covers 15 residues. The germline V gene has CDR1 DFQATT and CDR2 SNEGSKA (reference sequence). Germline trimming cut 1 base from V and 2 bases from J; bases unmatched to any gene: 6. The CDR3 sequence is CSARARDRPNTEAFF. The CDR3 DNA sequence: TGCAGTGCTAGAGCGAGGGACAGGCCAAACACTGAAGCTTTCTTT.

Note on this clonotype: A much larger clone is a single base away; this may be a read error. The V gene is TRBV9, the J gene TRBJ2-5; D is unclear. CDR1 and CDR2 from the germline V gene are SGDLS and YYNGEE. The CDR3 sequence is 15 residues long. The chain's CDR3 is CASSVGAQAQGTQYF. In nucleotides, the CDR3 is TGTGCCAGCAGCGTAGGCGCCCAGGCCCAAGGGACCCAGTACTTC.

This clonotype appeared many times. This chain uses TRBV28 with TRBJ2-7; no clear D. V shed 6 bases and J shed 7 bases, with 16 bases lying between them. The CDR3 loop spans 13 amino acids. CDR1 and CDR2 from the germline V gene are MDHEN and SYDVKM. The chain's CDR3 is CASSPPTPREQYF. As DNA, the CDR3 is TGTGCCAGCAGCCCTCCCACCCCTCGTGAGCAGTACTTC.

The chain couples TRBV5-1 to TRBJ1-5; 9 nucleotides match TRBD1. The CDR3 has 15 residues. The germline V gene encodes CDR1 SGHRS and CDR2 YFSETQ. V dropped 1 base and J dropped 7; count of bases not matched to a gene: 6. In DNA form, the CDR3 reads TGCGCCAGCAGCTTGAGCACAGGGGGCGAACAGCCCCAGCATTTT. Amino acid sequence: CASSLSTGGEQPQHF.

The chain joins TRBV3-1 to TRBJ1-1; no reliable D call. V dropped 3 bases and J dropped 0 bases, with 17 bases sitting between them. Per germline, CDR1 LGHDT and CDR2 YNNKEL (reference sequence). The CDR3 sequence is 17 residues long. The CDR3 nucleotides read TGTGCCAGCAGCCACACAGCGTCATCCTACATGAACACTGAAGCTTTCTTT. Protein: CASSHTASSYMNTEAFF.

This clonotype was found a few times. CDR3 DNA sequence: TGTGCCAGCAGCTTAGAAGGGGGGTCGGACCCTTCGACAGATACGCAGTATTTT. This encodes CASSLEGGSDPSTDTQYF. The chain carries TRBV11-1 and TRBJ2-3; perhaps D is TRBD1 or TRBD2 (6 bases each). V was shortened by 1 base and J by 3 bases, with 20 bases between the two germline ends. CDR3 size: 18 residues. Germline loops: CDR1 SGHAT, CDR2 FQDESV (reference sequence).

This clonotype showed up just a few times. The V gene is TRBV27, the J gene TRBJ1-2, with a possible D match to TRBD1 (6 bases). Germline assignment: CDR1 MNHEY and CDR2 SMNVEV (reference sequence). Trimming removed 6 bases at V and 0 bases at J, with 11 bases between. The length of the CDR3 is 14 residues. The CDR3 sequence: CASRPRGANYGYTF. DNA of the CDR3: TGTGCCAGCAGGCCGAGGGGGGCTAACTATGGCTACACCTTC.

This clonotype was detected many times. The CDR3 protein is CASSLWPTAYGYTF. CDR3 DNA: TGTGCCAGCAGTTTATGGCCCACGGCATATGGCTACACCTTC. The chain carries TRBV27 and TRBJ1-2, with D unclear. Deletions cut 1 base from V and 5 bases from J, with 11 bases between. The CDR3 is made up of 14 amino acids. Germline CDR1 reads MNHEY; CDR2 reads SMNVEV (reference sequence).

This clonotype showed up many times. The rearrangement links TRBV7-2 to TRBJ2-7, with D unclear. CDR1 is SGHTA, CDR2 FQGNSA, per germline. The CDR3 spans 13 residues. V lost 6 bases, J lost 7 bases, and 16 bases lay in between. CDR3 nucleotide sequence: TGTGCCAGCAGTTCCAGGACGAGTGGGGAGCAGTACTTC. Translating it yields CASSSRTSGEQYF.

This clonotype was observed a handful of times. The V and J genes are TRBV6-1 and TRBJ1-1; TRBD1 is a possible D gene (5 bases). This CDR3 contains 13 residues. Trimming shortened V by 9 bases and J by 6 bases, and 17 bases separated the two germline ends. The germline V gene has CDR1 MNHNS and CDR2 SASEGT. The CDR3, as DNA: TGTGCCAGTGGACACGTACGAAGCGCTGAAGCTTTCTTT. Translating it yields CASGHVRSAEAFF.

At least ten counts were recorded for this clonotype. This chain joins TRBV12-3 or TRBV12-4 and TRBJ2-3; a possible D gene is TRBD2 (6 bases). This CDR3 contains 13 residues. The ends were cut back, 3 bases at V and 5 bases at J, with 9 bases in the middle. The DNA of the CDR3 is TGTGCCAGCAGTTTCTCGGGGGTAGATACGCAGTATTTT. Its translation is CASSFSGVDTQYF.

This clonotype was detected ten times or more. This chain uses TRBV28 with TRBJ2-7; D gene ambiguous. V lost 10 bases and J lost 3, with 7 bases in between. CDR3 size: 10 residues. Germline V gives CDR1 MDHEN, CDR2 SYDVKM. CDR3 sequence reads: CATILYEQYF. DNA of the CDR3: TGTGCCACCATTCTCTACGAGCAGTACTTC.

This clonotype has ten or more counts. The V and J genes are TRBV6-6 and TRBJ2-7; D unresolved. CDR1 is MNHNY, CDR2 SVGAGI, per germline (reference sequence). V was pared by 0 bases and J by 0 bases, with 12 bases between. The CDR3 has 16 residues. CDR3 nucleotide sequence: TGTGCCAGCAGTTACTCGAGTGCAGAGAGCTCCTACGAGCAGTACTTC. This encodes CASSYSSAESSYEQYF.

Worth noting for this clonotype: A read error is possible here, since a much larger clone lies one base away. The DNA of the CDR3 is TGTACCAGCACCCGGACAGGGGAAAATGAGCAGTTCTTC. Translated: CTSTRTGENEQFF. J is TRBJ2-1 and V is TRBV6-2 or TRBV6-3, with 9 positions matching TRBD1. Germline assignment: CDR1 MNHEY and CDR2 SVGEGT. This CDR3 is built from 13 residues.